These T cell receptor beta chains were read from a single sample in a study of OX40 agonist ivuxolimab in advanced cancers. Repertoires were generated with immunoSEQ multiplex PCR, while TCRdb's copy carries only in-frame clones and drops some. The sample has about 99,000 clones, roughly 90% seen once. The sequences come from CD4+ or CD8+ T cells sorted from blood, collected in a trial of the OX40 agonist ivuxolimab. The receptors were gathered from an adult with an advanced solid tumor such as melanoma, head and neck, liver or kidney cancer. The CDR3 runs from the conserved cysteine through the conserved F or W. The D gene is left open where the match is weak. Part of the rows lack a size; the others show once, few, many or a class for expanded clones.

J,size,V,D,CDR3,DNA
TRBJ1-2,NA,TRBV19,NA,CASSIRVGLNYGYTF,TGTGCCAGTAGTATCAGGGTTGGGCTTAACTATGGCTACACCTTC
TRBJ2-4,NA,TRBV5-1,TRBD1,CASSIGTAKAKNIQYF,TGCGCCAGCAGCATAGGGACAGCAAAAGCCAAAAACATTCAGTACTTC
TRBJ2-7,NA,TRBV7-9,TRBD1,CASSPLSLGTVNSYEQYF,TGTGCCAGCAGCCCCCTGAGCTTAGGGACAGTCAACTCCTACGAGCAGTACTTC
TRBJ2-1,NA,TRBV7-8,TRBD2,CASSPGLAVYNEQFF,TGTGCCAGCAGCCCAGGACTAGCAGTATACAATGAGCAGTTCTTC
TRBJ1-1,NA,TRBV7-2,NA,CASSVSRTGEAFF,TGTGCCAGCAGCGTGAGTAGAACTGGTGAAGCTTTCTTT
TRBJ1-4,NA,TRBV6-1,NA,CASSETLPGSEKLFF,TGTGCCAGCAGTGAGACACTACCGGGAAGTGAAAAACTGTTTTTT
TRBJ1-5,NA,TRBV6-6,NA,CASSYAGGGNQPQHF,TGTGCCAGCAGTTATGCGGGGGGTGGCAATCAGCCCCAGCATTTT
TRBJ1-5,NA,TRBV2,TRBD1,CASSLTGDNQPQHF,TGTGCCAGCAGTTTAACAGGGGATAATCAGCCCCAGCATTTT
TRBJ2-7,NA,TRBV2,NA,CASSEYLGAAGLSYEQYF,TGTGCCAGCAGTGAATATTTGGGGGCTGCGGGACTTTCCTACGAGCAGTACTTC
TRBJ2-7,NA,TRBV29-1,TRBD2,CSTTSGSPYEQYF,TGCAGCACCACTAGCGGGTCCCCCTACGAGCAGTACTTC
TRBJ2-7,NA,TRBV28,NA,CASTLGGGYEQYF,TGTGCCAGCACCCTAGGGGGGGGCTACGAGCAGTACTTC
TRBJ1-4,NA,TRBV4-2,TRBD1,CASSQVGPGGEKLFF,TGTGCCAGCAGCCAAGTAGGGCCAGGGGGAGAAAAACTGTTTTTT
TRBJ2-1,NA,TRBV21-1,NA,CASSPPCDGSSYNEQFF,TGTGCCAGCAGCCCCCCGTGCGACGGGAGCTCCTACAATGAGCAGTTCTTC
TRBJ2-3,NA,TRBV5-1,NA,CASSVGVNTDTQYF,TGCGCCAGCAGCGTAGGGGTGAACACAGATACGCAGTATTTT
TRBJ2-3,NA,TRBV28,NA,CASSFGFLGSTDTQYF,TGTGCCAGCAGTTTTGGCTTCCTCGGCAGCACAGATACGCAGTATTTT
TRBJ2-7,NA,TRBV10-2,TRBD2,CASSESTSGPYEQYF,TGCGCCAGCAGTGAGTCGACTAGCGGACCCTACGAGCAGTACTTC
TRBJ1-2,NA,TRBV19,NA,CASSIALNYGYTF,TGTGCCAGTAGTATTGCCCTGAACTATGGCTACACCTTC
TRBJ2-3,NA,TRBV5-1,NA,CASSLETGPGDTQYF,TGCGCCAGCAGCTTAGAGACGGGGCCAGGGGATACGCAGTATTTT
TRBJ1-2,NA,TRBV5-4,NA,CASSLAVQGSYGYTF,TGTGCCAGCAGCTTGGCGGTCCAGGGAAGTTATGGCTACACCTTC
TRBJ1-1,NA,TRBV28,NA,CASSLSRVYAETAFF,TGTGCCAGCAGTCTAAGCAGGGTATATGCCGAAACGGCTTTCTTT
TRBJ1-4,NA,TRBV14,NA,CASSQDRGGRAEKLFF,TGTGCCAGCAGCCAAGATAGAGGGGGTAGGGCTGAAAAACTGTTTTTT
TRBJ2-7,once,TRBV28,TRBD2,CASSLRAGGLYEQYF,TGTGCCAGCAGTTTGAGAGCGGGAGGGTTATACGAGCAGTACTTC